The 27 T cell receptor beta chains below come from one sample, sequenced in a study of T-cell memory formation after mild COVID-19. TCRdb called the 5' RACE reads again in MiXCR, with one record for every CDR3 protein. The sample has roughly 600,000 distinct CDR3 sequences; 15% to 20% are singletons. The source material was PBMCs or a T cell subset sorted from them (not recorded which). The receptors derive from an adult woman who had mild COVID-19 (a few samples of this study predate the infection). Cell type and time point are not known.

This clonotype was detected only a few times. The chain carries TRBV7-2 and TRBJ2-5; 7 positions agree with TRBD2. The V gene's germline CDR1 is SGHTA and CDR2 FQGNSA. The CDR3 totals 18 residues. V was clipped by 4 bases and J by 2 bases; unmatched bases: 16. CDR3 in amino acids: CASSSMRGGSTLQETQYF. In nucleotides, the CDR3 is TGTGCCAGCAGCTCCATGAGAGGCGGGAGTACCCTACAAGAGACCCAGTACTTC.

The gene calls are TRBV3-1 and TRBJ2-6, with D possibly being TRBD1 or TRBD2 (5 bases each). Trimming stripped 4 bases from V and 2 bases from J, with 12 bases between. This CDR3 spans 16 amino acids. Germline V CDR1 and CDR2: LGHDT, YNNKEL (reference sequence). CDR3 sequence (DNA): TGTGCCAGCAGCCGGATGCAGGGAGCTGGGGCCAACGTCCTGACTTTC. Translated: CASSRMQGAGANVLTF.

This clonotype turned up a few times. The rearrangement links TRBV7-9 to TRBJ2-3, with no clear D. Per the germline V gene, CDR1 is SEHNR and CDR2 is FQNEAQ (reference sequence). The CDR3 totals 17 residues. Trimming took off 4 bases at V and 2 bases at J, with 19 bases between the two ends. CDR3 in amino acids: CASSSPPGGYTTDTQYF. CDR3 bases: TGTGCCAGCAGCTCCCCCCCCGGCGGTTATACCACAGATACGCAGTATTTT.

The chain couples TRBV27 to TRBJ2-3; 14 nucleotides line up with TRBD2. Germline V gene sequence: CDR1 MNHEY, CDR2 SMNVEV (reference sequence). The CDR3 covers 15 residues. J lost 9 bases, V lost 5 bases, and 7 bases had no gene match. The CDR3 DNA reads as TGTGCCAGCAGTCCCATCGGGACTAGCGGGAGCACGCAGTATTTT. Amino acids: CASSPIGTSGSTQYF.

This clonotype was detected a few times. The chain is built from TRBV6-1 and TRBJ2-7; a weak D match, TRBD1 (6 bases). The ends were cut back, 8 bases at V and 4 bases at J, with 15 bases in the middle. The CDR3 is 13 amino acids. The germline V gene encodes CDR1 MNHNS and CDR2 SASEGT. CDR3 in amino acids: CASGETGQYEQYF. In DNA form, the CDR3 reads TGTGCCAGCGGAGAGACAGGCCAATACGAGCAGTACTTC.

The chain couples TRBV25-1 to TRBJ1-1; TRBD1 is a possible D gene (6 bases). The CDR3 totals 15 residues. Germline V gives CDR1 MGHDK, CDR2 SYGVNS. Trimming shortened V by 3 bases and J by 5 bases, and 16 bases separated the two germline ends. The CDR3 DNA reads TGTGCCAGCAGTGAGGACCTAGGGGGTATTACTGAAGCTTTCTTT. Its protein product is CASSEDLGGITEAFF.

V is TRBV6-5 and J is TRBJ2-5, with D possibly matching TRBD1 (7 bases). The ends were cut back, 3 bases at V and 7 bases at J, with 15 bases in the middle. The length of the CDR3 is 14 residues. CDR1 and CDR2 from the germline V gene are MNHEY and SVGAGI. CDR3 amino acids: CASSYVQGGRTQYF. The CDR3 DNA reads as TGTGCCAGCAGTTATGTTCAGGGGGGTCGGACCCAGTACTTC.

This clonotype was counted at least ten times. The chain uses TRBV7-9 and TRBJ2-2; D is undetermined. Germline V lookup: CDR1 SEHNR, CDR2 FQNEAQ (reference sequence). Trimming left V 2 bases short and J 6 bases short, with 4 bases between. This CDR3 contains 12 residues. CDR3 DNA: TGTGCCAGCAGCTTAAAAGCCGGGGAGCTGTTTTTT. It specifies CASSLKAGELFF.

V gene TRBV2 combines with J gene TRBJ2-2; tentatively, D is TRBD2 (6 bases). CDR3 length: 15 residues. Trimming removed 6 bases at V and 5 bases at J, with 16 bases between. In germline, CDR1 is SNHLY, CDR2 FYNNEI. Here the CDR3 DNA reads TGTGCCAGCAGCGTGAACGGGGGACCAACCGGGGAGCTGTTTTTT. Amino acid sequence: CASSVNGGPTGELFF. The complete variable domain, with remaining parts taken from reference TRBV2 and TRBJ2-2, reads EPEVTQTPSHQVTQMGQEVILRCVPISNHLYFYWYRQILGQKVEFLVSFYNNEISEKSEIFDDQFSVERPDGSNFTLKIRSTKLEDSAMYFCASSVNGGPTGELFFGEGSRLTVL.

There are many counts of this clonotype. The J gene is TRBJ2-1, the V gene TRBV5-1; 8 bases are a match to TRBD2. Germline V CDR1 and CDR2: SGHRS, YFSETQ. V was clipped by 0 bases and J by 2 bases; unmatched bases: 4. CDR3 length equals 16 residues. CDR3: CASSLASGGTYNEQFF. The CDR3 bases are TGCGCCAGCAGCTTGGCCAGCGGGGGAACCTACAATGAGCAGTTCTTC.

This clonotype was detected a few times. The rearrangement links TRBV5-1 to TRBJ2-1; TRBD2 matches at 9 bases. Germline V lookup: CDR1 SGHRS, CDR2 YFSETQ. Unmatched junction bases numbered 3, after V lost 3 bases and J lost 8 bases. This CDR3 spans 13 amino acids. CDR3 loop: CASSWRGGDEQFF. CDR3 nucleotides: TGCGCCAGCAGCTGGCGGGGGGGCGATGAGCAGTTCTTC.

This chain joins TRBV4-1 and TRBJ2-3, with D tentatively TRBD1 (8 bases). The CDR3 has 15 amino acids. Trimming pared 4 bases from V and 6 bases from J, leaving 17 bases between. Germline CDR1 and CDR2: MGHRA and YSYEKL. CDR3 loop: CASSPAQGEGDTQYF. In DNA, the CDR3 is TGCGCCAGCAGCCCGGCACAGGGGGAGGGTGATACGCAGTATTTT.

The table lists this clonotype with a few counts. The chain uses TRBV4-3 and TRBJ2-1; the match to TRBD2 covers 10 bases. The CDR3 consists of 17 residues. Germline V gene lookup returns CDR1 LGHNA and CDR2 YSLEER. The trim removed 4 bases at V and 4 bases at J, leaving 10 bases unmatched. This CDR3 is CASSPSLGLAVYNEQFF. The DNA for the CDR3 is TGCGCCAGCAGCCCTAGCCTCGGACTAGCGGTGTACAATGAGCAGTTCTTC.

This clonotype was picked up many times. The chain joins TRBV5-1 to TRBJ2-2, with D possibly being TRBD2 (5 bases). This CDR3 contains 16 residues. Trimming stripped 0 bases from V and 0 bases from J, with 9 bases between. Germline values: CDR1 SGHRS, CDR2 YFSETQ. The CDR3 spells CASSLGRGSNTGELFF. CDR3 sequence (DNA): TGCGCCAGCAGCTTGGGTCGGGGATCGAACACCGGGGAGCTGTTTTTT.

The chain has TRBV3-1 and TRBJ2-7; 7 bases align to TRBD1. The CDR3 runs to 13 residues. V was clipped by 8 bases and J by 5 bases; unmatched bases: 9. The germline CDR1 and CDR2 sequences are LGHDT and YNNKEL (reference sequence). The CDR3 protein is CASLDRASNEQYF. The CDR3 bases are TGTGCCAGCCTTGACAGGGCTTCAAACGAGCAGTACTTC.

The sample holds a few counts of this clonotype. This chain links TRBV5-1 with TRBJ2-7; the D is unclear. CDR3 size: 19 residues. CDR1 is SGHRS and CDR2 is YFSETQ in the germline V gene. Trimming cost V 1 base and J 2 bases, with 25 bases left between them. CDR3 bases: TGCGCCAGCAGCTTGACCCGTTCGTCCCGGGCCACAAAACCCTACGAGCAGTACTTC. Its protein product is CASSLTRSSRATKPYEQYF.

The chain is built from TRBV5-1 and TRBJ2-1; D is undetermined. Trimming left V 0 bases short and J 4 bases short, with 8 bases between. Germline V gives CDR1 SGHRS, CDR2 YFSETQ. This CDR3 has 14 residues. Written as DNA, the CDR3 is TGCGCCAGCAGCTTGGATTCCATTTACAATGAGCAGTTCTTC. Its protein is CASSLDSIYNEQFF.

This clonotype showed up just a few times. The V call is TRBV20-1, the J call TRBJ2-3; 7 bases are shared with TRBD1. CDR1 is DFQATT, CDR2 SNEGSKA, per germline (reference sequence). CDR3 length: 11 residues. V lost 5 bases and J lost 10; bases outside the gene matches: 6. As DNA, the CDR3 is TGCAGTGCTTTTCCGACAGGGCCGCAGTATTTT. This sequence encodes CSAFPTGPQYF.

This chain uses TRBV7-9 with TRBJ2-7, with TRBD2 identical over 13 bases. There are 16 residues in the CDR3. Looked up from germline, CDR1 is SEHNR and CDR2 is FQNEAQ (reference sequence). V shed 5 bases, J shed 0 bases, and the junction held 4 bases outside the gene matches. In nucleotides, the CDR3 is TGTGCCAGCAGCGCCACTAGCGGGAGGGCCTCCTACGAGCAGTACTTC. Protein: CASSATSGRASYEQYF.

In nucleotides, the CDR3 is TGTGCCAGCAGCCTTGGACCGGGACAGGGGAACTACGAGCAGTACTTC. This encodes CASSLGPGQGNYEQYF. J is TRBJ2-7 and V is TRBV7-6; 10 nucleotides match TRBD1. CDR3 length equals 16 residues. CDR1 and CDR2 (germline): SGHVS, FNYEAQ. Trimming removed 5 bases from V and 3 bases from J; junction bases left unmatched: 10.

V is TRBV12-3 or TRBV12-4 and J is TRBJ2-7; 7 bases align to TRBD2. The CDR3 consists of 16 residues. With 5 bases clipped from V and 4 bases from J, the junction kept 14 bases outside the gene matches. The CDR3 here is CASSPHWASGSYEQYF. In DNA form, the CDR3 reads TGTGCCAGCAGTCCTCACTGGGCTAGCGGCTCTTACGAGCAGTACTTC.

This chain links TRBV12-3 or TRBV12-4 with TRBJ1-6; 10 bases map to TRBD1. The length of the CDR3 is 16 residues. The V gene end was trimmed by 5 bases and the J gene end by 7 bases; junction bases not matched to a gene: 8. As DNA, the CDR3 is TGTGCCAGCAGTCCCCAGACAGGGGGCGGGAATTCACCCCTCCACTTT. Its translation: CASSPQTGGGNSPLHF.

This clonotype was seen a few times. This chain uses TRBV9 with TRBJ2-5; 13 nucleotides align to TRBD2. J lost 11 bases, V lost 4 bases, and 8 bases had no gene match. Per germline, CDR1 SGDLS and CDR2 YYNGEE. The length of the CDR3 is 14 residues. The chain's CDR3 is CASSKGLAGATQYF. The CDR3 nucleotides are TGTGCCAGCAGCAAAGGACTAGCGGGAGCGACACAGTACTTC.

This clonotype turned up a few times. V usage is TRBV5-6 and J usage is TRBJ1-5; D not resolved. Germline CDR1 is SGHDT and CDR2 is YYEEEE. V lost 1 base and J lost 1, with 12 bases in between. The CDR3 has 16 residues. As DNA, the CDR3 is TGTGCCAGCAGCTTGTCTGGCAGGCGAAGCAATCAGCCCCAGCATTTT. Its protein is CASSLSGRRSNQPQHF.

The chain links TRBV2 to TRBJ2-1; possible D gene TRBD1, 5 bases. CDR1 and CDR2 (germline): SNHLY, FYNNEI. This CDR3 is built from 16 residues. Trimming removed 1 base from V and 7 bases from J, with 17 bases in between. As DNA, the CDR3 is TGTGCCAGCAGTGAAGAGGGGTTCAGGGTAGGTAATGAGCAGTTCTTC. This gives the protein CASSEEGFRVGNEQFF. The full variable domain, rest sourced from reference TRBV2 and TRBJ2-1, is EPEVTQTPSHQVTQMGQEVILRCVPISNHLYFYWYRQILGQKVEFLVSFYNNEISEKSEIFDDQFSVERPDGSNFTLKIRSTKLEDSAMYFCASSEEGFRVGNEQFFGPGTRLTVL.

The V call is TRBV4-3, the J call TRBJ2-7; no definite D call. The CDR3 is made up of 15 amino acids. Trimming pared 0 bases from V and 2 bases from J, leaving 11 bases between. Per germline, CDR1 LGHNA and CDR2 YSLEER. CDR3 sequence (DNA): TGCGCCAGCAGCCAAGATTCTGGCAGGACCTACGAGCAGTACTTC. It specifies CASSQDSGRTYEQYF.

The table lists this clonotype with a few counts. The gene calls are TRBV4-3 and TRBJ2-1, with D possibly being TRBD1 (5 bases). V lost 4 bases, J lost 8 bases, and 18 bases lay in between. Per germline, CDR1 LGHNA and CDR2 YSLEER. CDR3 length: 15 residues. Here the CDR3 reads CASSLLPSTTDEQFF. CDR3 coding DNA: TGCGCCAGCAGCCTCCTCCCGTCCACGACAGATGAGCAGTTCTTC.